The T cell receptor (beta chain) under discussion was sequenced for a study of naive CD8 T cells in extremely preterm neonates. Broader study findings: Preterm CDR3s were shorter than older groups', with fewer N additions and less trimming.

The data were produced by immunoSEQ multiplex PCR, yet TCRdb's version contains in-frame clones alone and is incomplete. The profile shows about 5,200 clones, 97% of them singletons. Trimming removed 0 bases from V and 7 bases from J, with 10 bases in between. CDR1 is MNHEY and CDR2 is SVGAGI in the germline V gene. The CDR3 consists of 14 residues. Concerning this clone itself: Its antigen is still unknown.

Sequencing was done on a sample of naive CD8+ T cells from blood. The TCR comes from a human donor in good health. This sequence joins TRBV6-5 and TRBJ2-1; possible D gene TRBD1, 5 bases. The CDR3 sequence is CASSYSSRVNEQFF. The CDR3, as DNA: TGTGCCAGCAGTTACTCGAGCAGGGTTAATGAGCAGTTCTTC.